These T cell receptor beta chains were read from a single sample in a study of cytomegalovirus exposure and HLA in healthy donors. Profiling relied on immunoSEQ multiplex PCR, and the TCRdb table lists in-frame clones only, not all of them. The data hold 200,000 or so clones, with 76% observed a single time. The sample comprised PBMCs. All receptors come from a man aged 18-30 years in good health and CMV-seronegative. Each CDR3 is given with its conserved first and last residue. Each record gives: J gene, V gene, D gene, clone size, CDR3 protein, CDR3 DNA. D genes are given only for firm matches. The size field is filled for only some rows; it gives once, few, many or a size class.

>TRBJ2-7|TRBV13|TRBD1|NA
CASSFRQGAVSHEQYF
TGTGCCAGCAGCTTCCGACAGGGGGCGGTGAGTCACGAGCAGTACTTC
>TRBJ2-1|TRBV9|NA|NA
CASSPAGSLNAEQFF
TGTGCCAGCAGCCCGGCGGGCAGCCTCAACGCTGAGCAGTTCTTC
>TRBJ2-7|TRBV27|TRBD2|NA
CASSPLAGGSYEQYF
TGTGCCAGCAGCCCACTAGCGGGAGGCTCCTACGAGCAGTACTTC
>TRBJ2-3|TRBV9|TRBD2|NA
CASSVPGGVQYF
TGTGCCAGCAGCGTACCGGGAGGGGTGCAGTATTTT
>TRBJ1-2|TRBV7-2|TRBD1|NA
CASSLRGGAGLDGYTF
TGTGCCAGCAGCTTAAGAGGGGGCGCCGGTCTGGATGGCTACACCTTC
>TRBJ2-7|TRBV28|TRBD1|NA
CASSATGGGYEQYF
TGTGCCAGCAGTGCGACAGGGGGCGGCTACGAGCAGTACTTC
>TRBJ2-1|TRBV5-1|NA|NA
CASSWGGDTIF
TGCGCCAGCAGCTGGGGGGGGGACACTATCTTC
>TRBJ2-7|TRBV15|TRBD1|few
CATSREGTGYEQYF
TGTGCCACCAGCAGGGAGGGGACAGGGTACGAGCAGTACTTC
>TRBJ1-5|TRBV30|TRBD1|NA
CAWGQGPPNQPQHF
TGTGCCTGGGGACAGGGCCCCCCCAATCAGCCCCAGCATTTT
>TRBJ1-4|TRBV10-2|NA|NA
CASSEWGQLNEKLFF
TGCGCCAGCAGTGAGTGGGGCCAGCTTAATGAAAAACTGTTTTTT
>TRBJ1-1|TRBV9|NA|few
CASSTRPMGAGAVPPEAFF
TGTGCCAGCAGCACCCGACCCATGGGGGCAGGGGCCGTTCCCCCCGAAGCTTTCTTT
>TRBJ2-5|TRBV19|NA|NA
CASTSSGRKETQYF
TGTGCCAGTACTTCTTCGGGGAGAAAAGAGACCCAGTACTTC
>TRBJ1-2|TRBV5-1|TRBD1|NA
CASSLEGQGARWYGYTF
TGCGCCAGCAGCTTGGAAGGACAGGGGGCGCGATGGTATGGCTACACCTTC